This T cell receptor (beta chain) was sequenced for a study of T cells in Graves' hyperthyroidism and ophthalmopathy. This clonotype has ten or more counts. The germline CDR1 and CDR2 sequences are MDHEN and SYDVKM. The CDR3 has 14 residues. V was clipped by 5 bases and J by 7 bases; unmatched bases: 9. TCR beta CDR3 region amplification was performed from RNA transcripts. A first-round RT-PCR of the TCR CDR3 used the HTBI primer set. MiXCR, applied by TCRdb to the multiplex PCR reads, yields one record per CDR3 protein. The sample includes around 360,000 distinct CDR3 sequences, 13% to 15% of them seen just once.

V usage is TRBV28 and J usage is TRBJ1-2, with 8 nucleotides matching TRBD1. This receptor was taken from a woman in her sixties or seventies with Graves' ophthalmopathy. Sequenced sample: blood. CDR3 sequence: CASSRQGTGFGYTF. DNA of the CDR3: TGTGCCAGCAGTCGCCAGGGGACAGGATTTGGCTACACCTTC.